This T cell receptor (beta chain) came from a study of cytomegalovirus exposure and HLA in healthy donors. Study overall: Earlier sequencing of about 179 million T cells yielded under 120 million unique TCR beta sequences.

Trimming cost V 4 bases and J 1 base; bases outside gene matches: 11. Germline V CDR1 and CDR2: LGHNA, YNFKEQ. The CDR3 length is 18 residues. Findings and limits, study-wide: Some highly shared sequence variants likely arose as a pipeline artifact. In a later analysis, V- and J-gene trimming of beta chains associated with a DCLRE1C missense variant, replicated independently.

Comments on this clone: Its cognate antigen is unknown.

The PCR was carried out with 60 Vbeta primers and 13 Jbeta primers. Clones were sequenced by immunoSEQ multiplex PCR, and TCRdb holds only the in-frame ones, with some missing. The data hold approximately 120,000 clones, with 15% to 20% observed a single time. The sequenced sample was PBMCs. This sequence joins TRBV4-2 and TRBJ2-2, with 8 bases identical to TRBD2. The TCR comes from a female donor in good health and CMV-seropositive. The CDR3 is CASSRMTSDLMNTGELFF. The DNA for the CDR3 is TGTGCCAGCAGCCGAATGACTAGCGACCTAATGAACACCGGGGAGCTGTTTTTT.